This T cell receptor beta chain is drawn from a study of CD8 T cells in ankylosing spondylitis. A few counts support this clonotype. Its antigen is unidentified. Germline lookup yields CDR1 SGHDN and CDR2 FVKESK. This CDR3 is 12 amino acids long. Trimming stripped 0 bases from V and 10 bases from J, with 8 bases between. The study, taken as a whole, reports: Typical of ankylosing spondylitis blood, it appeared, was a TCR beta motif of seven to nine highly homologous variants. Disease-associated clones were CD8+ and fairly uncommon in peripheral blood.

Libraries for TCR beta were made by quantitative 5'-RACE with molecular barcodes. Via MiXCR, TCRdb re-called the 5' RACE reads, giving one row per CDR3 protein. The sample has a few hundred thousand distinct CDR3 sequences; 10% to 15% are singletons. The J gene is TRBJ2-3, the V gene TRBV14; no definite D call. The TCR was taken from a male donor with ankylosing spondylitis. The sample taken for sequencing was blood, either unsorted or a sorted T cell fraction (not recorded which). CDR3 protein: CASSQEHAAQYF. The CDR3 DNA follows: TGTGCCAGCAGCCAAGAACACGCCGCGCAGTATTTT.